This entry concerns a single T cell receptor beta chain. Assay used: immunoSEQ multiplex PCR; TCRdb lists only in-frame clones, some missing. This table has over 85,000 clones, approximately 86% appearing once. The data are from a study of blood T cell repertoires in COVID-19. The specimen sequenced was peripheral blood. The clonotype was recovered from an older woman with acute or convalescent COVID-19.

The chain's CDR3 is CASSEGTGNNNEKLFF. The CDR3 coding sequence is TGTGCCAGCAGTGAAGGGACAGGGAATAATAATGAAAAACTGTTTTTT. The chain is built from TRBV2 and TRBJ1-4; the match to TRBD1 covers 8 bases. V shed 1 base and J 4 bases; nucleotides not matched to a gene: 5. Germline lookup yields CDR1 SNHLY and CDR2 FYNNEI. The CDR3 loop spans 16 amino acids.